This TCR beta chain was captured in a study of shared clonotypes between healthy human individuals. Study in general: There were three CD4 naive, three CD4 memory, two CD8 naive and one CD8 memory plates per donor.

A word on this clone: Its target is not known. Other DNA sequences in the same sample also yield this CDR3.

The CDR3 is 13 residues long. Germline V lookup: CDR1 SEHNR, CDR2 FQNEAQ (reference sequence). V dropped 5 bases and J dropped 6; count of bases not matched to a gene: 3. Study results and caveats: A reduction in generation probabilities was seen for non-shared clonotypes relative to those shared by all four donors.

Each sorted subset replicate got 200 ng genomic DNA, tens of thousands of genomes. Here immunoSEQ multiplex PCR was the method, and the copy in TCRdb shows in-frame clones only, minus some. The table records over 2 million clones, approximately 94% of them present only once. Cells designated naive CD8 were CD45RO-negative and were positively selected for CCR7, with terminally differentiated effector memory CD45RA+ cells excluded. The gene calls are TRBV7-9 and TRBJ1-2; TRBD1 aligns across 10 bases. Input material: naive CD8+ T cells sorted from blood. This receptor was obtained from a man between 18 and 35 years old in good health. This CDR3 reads CASSPGQGDGYTF. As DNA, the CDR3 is TGTGCCAGCAGCCCCGGACAGGGGGATGGCTACACCTTC.